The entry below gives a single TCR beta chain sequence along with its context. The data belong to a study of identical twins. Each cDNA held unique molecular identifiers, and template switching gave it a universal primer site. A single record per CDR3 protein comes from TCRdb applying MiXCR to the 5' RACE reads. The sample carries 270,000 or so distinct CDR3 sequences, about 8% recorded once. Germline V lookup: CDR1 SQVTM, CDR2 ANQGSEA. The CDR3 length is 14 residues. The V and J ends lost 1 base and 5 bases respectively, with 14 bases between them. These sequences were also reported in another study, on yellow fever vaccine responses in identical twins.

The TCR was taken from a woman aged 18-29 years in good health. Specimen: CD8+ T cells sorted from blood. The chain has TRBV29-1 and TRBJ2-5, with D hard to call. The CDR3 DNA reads TGCAGCGTTGAAGTCCCCCCGGATGGGGAGACCCAGTACTTC. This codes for CSVEVPPDGETQYF.